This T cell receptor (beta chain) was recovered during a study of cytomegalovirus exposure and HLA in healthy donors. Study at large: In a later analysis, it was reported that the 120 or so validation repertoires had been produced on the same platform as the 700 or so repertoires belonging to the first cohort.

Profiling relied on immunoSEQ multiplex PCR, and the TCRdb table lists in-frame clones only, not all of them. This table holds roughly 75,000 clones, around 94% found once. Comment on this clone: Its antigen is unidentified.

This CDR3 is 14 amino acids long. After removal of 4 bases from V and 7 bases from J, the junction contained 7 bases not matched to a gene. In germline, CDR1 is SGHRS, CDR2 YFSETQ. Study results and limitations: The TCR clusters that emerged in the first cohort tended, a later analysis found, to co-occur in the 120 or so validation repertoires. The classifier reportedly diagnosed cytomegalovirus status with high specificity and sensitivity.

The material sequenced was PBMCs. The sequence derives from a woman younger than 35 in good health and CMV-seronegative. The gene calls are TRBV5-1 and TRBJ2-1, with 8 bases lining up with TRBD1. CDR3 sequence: CASSPTTGANEQFF. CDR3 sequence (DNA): TGCGCCAGCAGCCCCACGACAGGGGCGAATGAGCAGTTCTTC.